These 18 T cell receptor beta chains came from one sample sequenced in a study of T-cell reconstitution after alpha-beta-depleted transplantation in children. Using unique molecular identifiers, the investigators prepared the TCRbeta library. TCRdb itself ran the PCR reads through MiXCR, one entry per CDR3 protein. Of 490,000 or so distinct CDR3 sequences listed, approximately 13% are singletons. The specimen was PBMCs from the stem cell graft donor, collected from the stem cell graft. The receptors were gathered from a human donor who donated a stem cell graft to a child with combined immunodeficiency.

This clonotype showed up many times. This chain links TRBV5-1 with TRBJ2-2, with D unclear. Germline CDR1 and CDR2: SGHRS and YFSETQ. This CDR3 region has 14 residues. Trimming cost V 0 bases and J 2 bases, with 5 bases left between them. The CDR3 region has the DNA TGCGCCAGCAGCTTGGACCTTAACACCGGGGAGCTGTTTTTT. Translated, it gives CASSLDLNTGELFF.

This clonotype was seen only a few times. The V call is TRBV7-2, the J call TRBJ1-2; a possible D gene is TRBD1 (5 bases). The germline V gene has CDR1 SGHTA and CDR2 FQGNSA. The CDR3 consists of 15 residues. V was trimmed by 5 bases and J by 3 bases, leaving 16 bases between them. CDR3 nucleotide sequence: TGTGCCAGCAGCGTTAGCCCAGGGCAGGACTATGGCTACACCTTC. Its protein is CASSVSPGQDYGYTF.

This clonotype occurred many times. CDR3 amino acids: CASRRQDTGELFF. In DNA form, the CDR3 reads TGTGCCAGCAGACGCCAGGACACCGGGGAGCTGTTTTTT. V usage is TRBV12-3 or TRBV12-4 and J usage is TRBJ2-2; D uncertain. The CDR3 covers 13 residues. Trimming pared 6 bases from V and 3 bases from J, leaving 8 bases between.

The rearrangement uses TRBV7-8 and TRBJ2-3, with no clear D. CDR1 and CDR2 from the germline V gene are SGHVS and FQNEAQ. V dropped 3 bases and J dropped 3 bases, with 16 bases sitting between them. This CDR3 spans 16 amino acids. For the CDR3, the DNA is TGTGCCAGCAGCTTCTTTTTGGCGGAGCTGACAGATACGCAGTATTTT. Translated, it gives CASSFFLAELTDTQYF.

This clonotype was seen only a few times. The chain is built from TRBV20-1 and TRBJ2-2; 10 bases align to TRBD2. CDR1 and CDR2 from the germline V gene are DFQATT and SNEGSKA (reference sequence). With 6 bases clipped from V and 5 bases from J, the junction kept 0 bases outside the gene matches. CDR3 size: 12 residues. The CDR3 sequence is CSAAGGTGELFF. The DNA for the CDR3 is TGCAGTGCAGCGGGGGGGACCGGGGAGCTGTTTTTT.

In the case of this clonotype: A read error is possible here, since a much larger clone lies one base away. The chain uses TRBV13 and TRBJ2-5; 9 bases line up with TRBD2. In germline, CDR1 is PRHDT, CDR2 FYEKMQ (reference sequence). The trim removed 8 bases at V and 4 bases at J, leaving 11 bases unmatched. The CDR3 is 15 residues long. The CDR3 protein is CASRYVAGEGETQYF. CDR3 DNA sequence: TGTGCCAGCCGCTACGTAGCGGGAGAGGGAGAGACCCAGTACTTC.

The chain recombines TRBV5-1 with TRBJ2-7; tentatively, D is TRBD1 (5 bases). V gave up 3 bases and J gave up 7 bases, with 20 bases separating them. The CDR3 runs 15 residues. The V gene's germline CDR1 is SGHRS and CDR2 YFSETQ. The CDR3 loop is CASSSQGAGLGEQYF. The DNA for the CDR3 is TGCGCCAGCAGCTCTCAAGGGGCAGGGCTAGGGGAGCAGTACTTC.

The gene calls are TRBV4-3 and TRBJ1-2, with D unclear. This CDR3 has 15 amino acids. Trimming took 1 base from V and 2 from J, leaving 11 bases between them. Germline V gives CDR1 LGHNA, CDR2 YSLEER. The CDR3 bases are TGCGCCAGCAGCCAAGTTGCGGGCGAAAACTATGGCTACACCTTC. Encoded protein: CASSQVAGENYGYTF.

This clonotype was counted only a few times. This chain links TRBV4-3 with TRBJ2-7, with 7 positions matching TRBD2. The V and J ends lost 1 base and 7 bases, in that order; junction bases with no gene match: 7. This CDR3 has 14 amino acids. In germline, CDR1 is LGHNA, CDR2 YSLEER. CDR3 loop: CASSQGLLGGEQYF. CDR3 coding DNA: TGCGCCAGCAGCCAAGGGCTCCTCGGGGGGGAGCAGTACTTC.

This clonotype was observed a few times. Here the CDR3 DNA reads TGTGCCAGCAGCTTAGTAATGGGCTACGAGCAGTACTTC. It specifies CASSLVMGYEQYF. This chain uses TRBV11-2 with TRBJ2-7, with D hard to call. Per the germline V gene, CDR1 is SGHAT and CDR2 is FQNNGV. The CDR3 sequence is 13 residues long. The V gene lost 1 base and the J gene lost 3 bases, with 7 bases spanning the gap.

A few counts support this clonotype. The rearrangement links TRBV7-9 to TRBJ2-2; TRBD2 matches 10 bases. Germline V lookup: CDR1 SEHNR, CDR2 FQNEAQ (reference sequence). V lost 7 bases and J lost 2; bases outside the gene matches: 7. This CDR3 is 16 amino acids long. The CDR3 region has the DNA TGTGCCAGCATCTATAGCGGGGGGCGAAACACCGGGGAGCTGTTTTTT. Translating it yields CASIYSGGRNTGELFF. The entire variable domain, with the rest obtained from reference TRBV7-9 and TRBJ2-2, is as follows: DTGVSQNPRHKITKRGQNVTFRCDPISEHNRLYWYRQTLGQGPEFLTYFQNEAQLEKSRLLSDRFSAERPKGSFSTLEIQRTEQGDSAMYLCASIYSGGRNTGELFFGEGSRLTVL.

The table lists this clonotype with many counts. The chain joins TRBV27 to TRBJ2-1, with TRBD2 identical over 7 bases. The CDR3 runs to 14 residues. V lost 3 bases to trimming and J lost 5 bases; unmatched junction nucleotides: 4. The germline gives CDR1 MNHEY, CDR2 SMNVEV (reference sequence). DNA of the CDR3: TGTGCCAGCAGTTTCCGGCGGGAGAACAATGAGCAGTTCTTC. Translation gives CASSFRRENNEQFF.

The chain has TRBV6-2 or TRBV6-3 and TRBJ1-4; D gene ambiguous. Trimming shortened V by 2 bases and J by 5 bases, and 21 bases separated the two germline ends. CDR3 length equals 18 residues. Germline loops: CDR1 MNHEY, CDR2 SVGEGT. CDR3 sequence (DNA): TGTGCCAGCAGTTACCTCCCGAAGGGAGGACGGCAAAATGAAAAACTGTTTTTT. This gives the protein CASSYLPKGGRQNEKLFF.

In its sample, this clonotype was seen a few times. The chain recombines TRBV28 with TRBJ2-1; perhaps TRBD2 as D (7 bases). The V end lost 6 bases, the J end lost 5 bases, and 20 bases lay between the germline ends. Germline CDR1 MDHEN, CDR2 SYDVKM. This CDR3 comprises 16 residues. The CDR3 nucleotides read TGTGCCAGCAGCGCGCCCCCATGGGAGGGGGACAATGAGCAGTTCTTC. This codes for CASSAPPWEGDNEQFF.

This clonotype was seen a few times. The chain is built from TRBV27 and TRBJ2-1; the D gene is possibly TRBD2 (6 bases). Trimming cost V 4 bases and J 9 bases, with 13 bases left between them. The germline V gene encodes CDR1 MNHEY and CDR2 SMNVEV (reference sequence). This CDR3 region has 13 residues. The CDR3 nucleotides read TGTGCCAGCAGTTCGACTAGAAGGATTGAGCAGTTCTTC. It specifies CASSSTRRIEQFF.

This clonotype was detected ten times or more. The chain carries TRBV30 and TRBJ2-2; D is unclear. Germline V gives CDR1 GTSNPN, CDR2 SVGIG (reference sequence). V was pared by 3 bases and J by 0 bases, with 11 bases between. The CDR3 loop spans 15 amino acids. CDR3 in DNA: TGTGCCTGGAGCGTTAGAAACTCGAACACCGGGGAGCTGTTTTTT. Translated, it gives CAWSVRNSNTGELFF.

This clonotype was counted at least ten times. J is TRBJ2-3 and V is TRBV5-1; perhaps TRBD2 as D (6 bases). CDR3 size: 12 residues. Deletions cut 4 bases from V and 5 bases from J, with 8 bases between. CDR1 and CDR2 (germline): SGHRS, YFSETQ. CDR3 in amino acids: CASSKEGDTQYF. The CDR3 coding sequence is TGCGCCAGCAGCAAGGAGGGAGATACGCAGTATTTT.

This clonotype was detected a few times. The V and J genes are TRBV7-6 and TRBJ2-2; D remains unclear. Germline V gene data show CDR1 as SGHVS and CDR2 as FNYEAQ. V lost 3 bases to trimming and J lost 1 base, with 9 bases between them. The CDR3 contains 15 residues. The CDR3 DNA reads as TGTGCCAGCAGCTTGTTTTCAGTGAACACCGGGGAGCTGTTTTTT. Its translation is CASSLFSVNTGELFF.